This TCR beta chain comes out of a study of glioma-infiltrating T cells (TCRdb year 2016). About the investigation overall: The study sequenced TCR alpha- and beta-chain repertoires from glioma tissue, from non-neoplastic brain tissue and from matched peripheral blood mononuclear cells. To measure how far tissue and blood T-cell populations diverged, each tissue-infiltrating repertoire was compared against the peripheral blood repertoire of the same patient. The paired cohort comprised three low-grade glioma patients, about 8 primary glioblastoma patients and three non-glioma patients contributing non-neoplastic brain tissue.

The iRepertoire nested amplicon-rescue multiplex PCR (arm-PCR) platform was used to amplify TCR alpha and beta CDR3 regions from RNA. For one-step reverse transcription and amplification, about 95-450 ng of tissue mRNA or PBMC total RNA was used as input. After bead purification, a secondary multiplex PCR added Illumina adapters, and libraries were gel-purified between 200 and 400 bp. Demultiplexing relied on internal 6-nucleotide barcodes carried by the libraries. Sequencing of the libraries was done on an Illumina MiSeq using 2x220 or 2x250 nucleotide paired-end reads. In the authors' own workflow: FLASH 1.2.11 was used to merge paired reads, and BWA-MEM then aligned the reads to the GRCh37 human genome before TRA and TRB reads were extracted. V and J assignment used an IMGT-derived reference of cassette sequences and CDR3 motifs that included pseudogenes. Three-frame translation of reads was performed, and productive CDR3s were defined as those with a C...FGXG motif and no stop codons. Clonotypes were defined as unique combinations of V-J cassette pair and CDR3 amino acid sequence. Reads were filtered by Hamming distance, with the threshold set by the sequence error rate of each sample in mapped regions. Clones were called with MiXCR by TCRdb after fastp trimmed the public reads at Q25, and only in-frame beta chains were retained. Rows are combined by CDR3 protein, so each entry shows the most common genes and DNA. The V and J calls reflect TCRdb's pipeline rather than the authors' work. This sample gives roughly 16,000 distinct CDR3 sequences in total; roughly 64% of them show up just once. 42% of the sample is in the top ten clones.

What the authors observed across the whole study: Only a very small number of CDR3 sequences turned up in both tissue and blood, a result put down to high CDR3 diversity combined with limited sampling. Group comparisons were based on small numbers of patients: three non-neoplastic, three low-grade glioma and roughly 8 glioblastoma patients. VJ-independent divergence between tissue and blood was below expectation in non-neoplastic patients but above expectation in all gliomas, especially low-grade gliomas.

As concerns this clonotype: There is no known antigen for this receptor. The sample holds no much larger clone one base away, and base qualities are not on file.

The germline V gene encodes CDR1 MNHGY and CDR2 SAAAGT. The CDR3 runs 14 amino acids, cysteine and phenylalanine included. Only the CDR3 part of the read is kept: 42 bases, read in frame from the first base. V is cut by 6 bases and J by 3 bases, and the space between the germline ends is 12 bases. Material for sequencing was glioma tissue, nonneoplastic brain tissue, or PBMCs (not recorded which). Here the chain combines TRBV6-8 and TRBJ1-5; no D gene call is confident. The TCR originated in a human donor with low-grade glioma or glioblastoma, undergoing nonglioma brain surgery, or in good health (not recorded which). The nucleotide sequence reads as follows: TGTGCCAGCAGGCGGGATTTGCTCAATCAGCCCCAGCATTTT. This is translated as CASRRDLLNQPQHF.